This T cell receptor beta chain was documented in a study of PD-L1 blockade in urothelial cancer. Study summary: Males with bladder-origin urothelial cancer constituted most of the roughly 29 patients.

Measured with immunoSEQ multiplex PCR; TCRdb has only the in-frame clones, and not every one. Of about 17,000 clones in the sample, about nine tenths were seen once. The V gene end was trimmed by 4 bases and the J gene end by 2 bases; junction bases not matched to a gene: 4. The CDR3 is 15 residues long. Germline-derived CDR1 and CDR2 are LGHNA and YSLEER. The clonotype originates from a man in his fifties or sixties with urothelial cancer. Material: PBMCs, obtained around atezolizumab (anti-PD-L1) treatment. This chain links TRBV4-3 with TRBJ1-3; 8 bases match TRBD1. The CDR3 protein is CASSPVTGAGNTIYF. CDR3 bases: TGCGCCAGCAGCCCCGTGACAGGGGCTGGAAACACCATATATTTT.